This record covers a single T cell receptor beta chain. Assay used: immunoSEQ multiplex PCR; TCRdb lists only in-frame clones, some missing. The repertoire holds tens of thousands of clones, with approximately 90% as singletons. The data derive from a study of graft-versus-host responses after intestinal transplantation. V lost 3 bases, J lost 4 bases, and 9 bases lay in between. Germline V gene lookup returns CDR1 MNHNS and CDR2 SASEGT. The CDR3 has 14 amino acids. The chain carries TRBV6-1 and TRBJ2-2; D unclear. The input for sequencing was PBMCs, taken around 460 days after intestinal transplantation. This receptor was identified in a human patient who received an intestinal transplant, so some T cells may come from the graft donor. CDR3: CASSDRFSTGELFF. Written as DNA, the CDR3 is TGTGCCAGCAGTGACCGATTTAGCACCGGGGAGCTGTTTTTT.